What follows is one T cell receptor (beta chain) and its context. This clonotype was counted ten times or more. Its antigen is still unknown. No clone much larger than this one lies a single base away; base qualities are absent. The entry originates in a study of T-cell reconstitution after alpha-beta-depleted transplantation in children (dated by TCRdb to 2016 to 2018). For the wider study: The study quantitatively tracked T-cell immune reconstitution after TCRalphabeta/CD19-depleted allogeneic hematopoietic cell transplantation in children using TCR repertoire profiling.

Library preparation employed PCR. The instrument was an Illumina HiSeq 2500. Molecular barcoding was employed in the preparation of TCR libraries, with unique molecular identifiers being used to normalize TCRbeta repertoire quantification. Using fastp at Q25 and MiXCR, TCRdb reprocessed the public reads and kept productive beta chains. Each record represents a unique CDR3 protein, reported with the most common genes and DNA among its rows. For this sample the table gives hundreds of thousands of distinct CDR3 sequences, of which roughly 17% were detected only once. The top ten clonotypes cover about 1.1% of the sample. The CDR3 spans 14 residues, from the cysteine through the phenylalanine. The only DNA kept is the CDR3, 42 bases in frame from the first base. V loses 10 bases, J loses 0 bases, and the germline ends lie 13 bases apart. Reading the germline V gene gives CDR1 MNHEY and CDR2 SVGEGT.

The sequence came from a human donor who donated a stem cell graft to a child with acute myeloid leukemia. The chain joins TRBV6-2 or TRBV6-3 to TRBJ2-1; the D region possibly corresponds to TRBD2 (5 bases align). The sequencing here drew on PBMCs from the stem cell graft donor, taken from the stem cell graft. The CDR3 reads CATVQRSSYNEQFF. In nucleotides, the sequence is TGTGCCACCGTACAGCGGAGCTCCTACAATGAGCAGTTCTTC.